This is a list of T cell receptor beta chains from one sample in a study of memory CD4+ T cells and cytomegalovirus serostatus. Only in-frame clones appear in the TCRdb table, and some are missing; sequencing was by immunoSEQ multiplex PCR. This sample has tens of thousands of clones, with 82% found just once. Sequenced input: memory CD4+ T cells from blood. Receptors originate from an adult in good health and CMV-seronegative. Some clones in this sample may be carry-over from other donors' samples. CDR3s include the opening cysteine and the closing phenylalanine or tryptophan. A D gene is named only where the DNA matches it firmly. For some rows the clone size is stated as once, few or many, or as a class when expanded; others skip it.

>17|once|TRBJ2-4|TRBV21-1|-
CASSKGGGARAKNIQYF
TGTGCCAGCAGCAAAGGAGGAGGGGCGCGGGCCAAAAACATTCAGTACTTC
>15|-|TRBJ2-1|TRBV9|TRBD2
CASSRAGGHEAEQFF
TGTGCCAGCAGCCGAGCGGGAGGGCACGAGGCTGAGCAGTTCTTC
>14|-|TRBJ2-6|TRBV29-1|-
CSVQGSSGANVLTF
TGCAGCGTCCAGGGGTCCTCTGGGGCCAACGTCCTGACTTTC
>15|-|TRBJ2-5|TRBV10-3|TRBD1
CAISEEGAFVETQYF
TGTGCCATCAGTGAAGAGGGGGCCTTCGTCGAGACCCAGTACTTC
>18|-|TRBJ1-5|TRBV18|TRBD1
CASSLVGLGQGSNQPQHF
TGTGCCAGCTCGCTCGTAGGTTTAGGACAGGGGAGCAATCAGCCCCAGCATTTT
>13|-|TRBJ1-2|TRBV10-3|TRBD1
CAIRGRDSDGYTF
TGTGCCATCAGGGGGAGGGACAGCGATGGCTACACCTTC
>13|-|TRBJ1-2|TRBV28|-
CALRDGTNYGYTF
TGTGCCCTACGAGACGGAACTAACTATGGCTACACCTTC
>14|-|TRBJ1-3|TRBV6-5|-
CASSSQGSGNTIYF
TGTGCCAGCAGTTCTCAGGGCTCTGGAAACACCATATATTTT
>11|-|TRBJ2-7|TRBV20-1|-
CSARNGYEQYF
TGCAGTGCTAGAAATGGCTACGAGCAGTACTTC
>14|few|TRBJ1-6|TRBV6-5|-
CASSFGQNNSPLHF
TGTGCCAGCAGTTTTGGACAGAATAATTCACCCCTCCACTTT
>16|-|TRBJ2-2|TRBV7-6|TRBD2
CASSSTSGRSTGELFF
TGTGCCAGCAGCTCTACTAGCGGGAGAAGCACCGGGGAGCTGTTTTTT
>16|-|TRBJ1-5|TRBV6-6|-
CASSYSMGRASQPQHF
TGTGCCAGCAGTTACTCGATGGGGCGCGCCTCGCAGCCCCAGCATTTT
>12|-|TRBJ1-2|TRBV6-1|-
CASSETGYGYTF
TGTGCCAGCAGTGAAACAGGGTATGGCTACACCTTC
>13|-|TRBJ2-1|TRBV7-9|-
CASSRDAYNEQFF
TGTGCCAGCAGCCGGGACGCTTACAATGAGCAGTTCTTC
>19|-|TRBJ2-2|TRBV7-2|TRBD2
CASSLAKGLAGGNTGELFF
TGTGCCAGCAGCTTAGCGAAGGGACTAGCGGGGGGGAACACCGGGGAGCTGTTTTTT
>15|-|TRBJ1-2|TRBV7-9|-
CASSLRTAEDYGYTF
TGTGCCAGCAGCTTACGGACAGCGGAGGACTATGGCTACACCTTC
>17|-|TRBJ2-1|TRBV7-9|-
CASVGSVVRVAYNEQFF
TGTGCCAGCGTGGGTAGCGTTGTTCGGGTGGCCTACAATGAGCAGTTCTTC
>12|few|TRBJ1-2|TRBV7-9|-
CASRLEGSGYTF
TGTGCCAGCCGCCTGGAGGGGAGTGGCTACACCTTC
>14|-|TRBJ2-1|TRBV7-2|-
CASSSSVENDEQFF
TGTGCCAGCAGCTCCTCGGTGGAGAACGATGAGCAGTTCTTC
>13|-|TRBJ2-4|TRBV5-4|TRBD1
CASSWTGGNIQYF
TGTGCCAGCAGCTGGACAGGGGGCAACATTCAGTACTTC
>15|-|TRBJ2-1|TRBV7-8|-
CASSFWTARRNEQFF
TGTGCCAGCAGCTTCTGGACAGCCCGTAGGAATGAGCAGTTCTTC
>12|once|TRBJ1-5|TRBV29-1|-
CSVQGSNQPQHF
TGCAGCGTACAGGGTAGCAATCAGCCCCAGCATTTT
>11|few|TRBJ2-1|TRBV2|-
CASTVSNEQFF
TGTGCCAGCACCGTCTCCAATGAGCAGTTCTTC
>15|-|TRBJ1-1|TRBV15|-
CATSRDGTPGREAFF
TGTGCCACCAGCAGAGATGGGACCCCGGGGAGGGAAGCTTTCTTT
>12|-|TRBJ2-7|TRBV7-2|-
CASSLTGYEQYF
TGTGCCAGCAGCTTAACGGGATACGAGCAGTACTTC
>13|-|TRBJ1-2|TRBV29-1|TRBD1
CSARQGLGDGYTF
TGCAGCGCGAGACAGGGATTAGGAGATGGCTACACCTTC
>15|-|TRBJ1-3|TRBV10-2|-
CASSESPRRGNTIYF
TGCGCCAGCAGTGAGTCGCCGCGTCGAGGAAACACCATATATTTT
>14|once|TRBJ2-3|TRBV7-6|-
CASSLTPLADTQYF
TGTGCCAGCAGCTTAACCCCTTTGGCAGATACGCAGTATTTT
>15|-|TRBJ1-5|TRBV19|-
CASSIGRPGGQPQHF
TGTGCCAGTAGTATAGGCCGACCAGGAGGTCAGCCCCAGCATTTT
>15|-|TRBJ2-3|TRBV7-8|TRBD2
CASSPREGKPDTQYF
TGTGCCAGCAGCCCCCGGGAGGGGAAGCCAGATACGCAGTATTTT
>15|-|TRBJ2-7|TRBV14|TRBD1
CASSPRQGFPYEQYF
TGTGCCAGCAGCCCCCGACAGGGGTTCCCCTACGAGCAGTACTTC
>14|-|TRBJ2-7|TRBV7-8|-
CASSSRLGSYEQYF
TGTGCCAGCAGCTCCAGGCTTGGGTCCTACGAGCAGTACTTC
>15|few|TRBJ2-7|TRBV7-2|TRBD2
CASSLAVAGGHEQYF
TGTGCCAGCAGCTTAGCGGTGGCGGGAGGGCACGAGCAGTACTTC
>13|-|TRBJ2-7|TRBV7-2|TRBD1
CASSFDRAYEQYF
TGTGCCAGCAGCTTCGACAGGGCCTACGAGCAGTACTTC
>15|-|TRBJ1-5|TRBV10-3|-
CAISDHGYSNQPQHF
TGTGCCATCAGTGACCACGGTTATAGCAATCAGCCCCAGCATTTT
>14|-|TRBJ1-2|TRBV6-6|TRBD1
CASSPSRQGIRYTF
TGTGCCAGCAGCCCCTCCCGACAGGGAATTCGCTACACCTTC